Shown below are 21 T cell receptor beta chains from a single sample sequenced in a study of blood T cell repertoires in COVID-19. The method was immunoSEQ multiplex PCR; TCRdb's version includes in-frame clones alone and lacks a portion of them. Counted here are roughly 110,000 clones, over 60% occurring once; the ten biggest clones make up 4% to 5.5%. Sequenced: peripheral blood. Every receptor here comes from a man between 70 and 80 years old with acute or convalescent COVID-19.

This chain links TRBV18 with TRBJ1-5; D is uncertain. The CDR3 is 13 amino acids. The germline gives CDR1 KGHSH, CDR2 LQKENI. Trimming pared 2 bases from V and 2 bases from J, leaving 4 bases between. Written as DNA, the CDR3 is TGTGCCAGCTCACCAATAGGCAATCAGCCCCAGCATTTT. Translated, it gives CASSPIGNQPQHF.

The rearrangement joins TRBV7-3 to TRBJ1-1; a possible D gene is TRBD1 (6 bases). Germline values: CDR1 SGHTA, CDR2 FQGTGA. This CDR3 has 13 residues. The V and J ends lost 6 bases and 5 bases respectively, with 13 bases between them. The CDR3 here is CASRGTTGTEAFF. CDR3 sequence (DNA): TGTGCCAGCAGGGGAACTACAGGGACTGAAGCTTTCTTT.

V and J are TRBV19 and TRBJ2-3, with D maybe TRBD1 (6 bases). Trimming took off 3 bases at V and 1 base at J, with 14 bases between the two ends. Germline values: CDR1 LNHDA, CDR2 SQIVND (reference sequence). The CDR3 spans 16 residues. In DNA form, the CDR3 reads TGTGCCAGTAGTATTGGGGTGGGGGCAGGCACAGATACGCAGTATTTT. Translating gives CASSIGVGAGTDTQYF.

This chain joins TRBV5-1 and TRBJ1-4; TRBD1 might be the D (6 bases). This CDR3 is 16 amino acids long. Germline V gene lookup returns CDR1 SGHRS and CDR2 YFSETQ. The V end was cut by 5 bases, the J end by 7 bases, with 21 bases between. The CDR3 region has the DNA TGCGCCAGCAGTTCGACAGGACTCCTGGCGGGTGAAAAACTGTTTTTT. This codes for CASSSTGLLAGEKLFF.

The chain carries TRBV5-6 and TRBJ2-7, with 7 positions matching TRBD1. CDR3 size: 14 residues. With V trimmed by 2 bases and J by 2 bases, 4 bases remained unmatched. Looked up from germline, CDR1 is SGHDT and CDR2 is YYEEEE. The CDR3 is CASSLPTGPYEQYF. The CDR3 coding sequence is TGTGCCAGCAGCTTACCGACAGGGCCCTACGAGCAGTACTTC.

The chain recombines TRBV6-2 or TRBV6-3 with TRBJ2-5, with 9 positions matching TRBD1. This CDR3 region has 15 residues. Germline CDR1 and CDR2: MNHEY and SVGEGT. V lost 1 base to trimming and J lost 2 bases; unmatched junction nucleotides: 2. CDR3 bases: TGTGCCAGCAGTTACTTGGGACAGGGACAAGAGACCCAGTACTTC. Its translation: CASSYLGQGQETQYF.

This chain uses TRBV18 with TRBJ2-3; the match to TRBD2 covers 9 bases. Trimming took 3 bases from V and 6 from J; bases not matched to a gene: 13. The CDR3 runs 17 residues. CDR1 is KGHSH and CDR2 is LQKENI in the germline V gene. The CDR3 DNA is TGTGCCAGCTCACCCAAGACGGCGGGGGGGCCAGGGGATACGCAGTATTTT. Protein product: CASSPKTAGGPGDTQYF.

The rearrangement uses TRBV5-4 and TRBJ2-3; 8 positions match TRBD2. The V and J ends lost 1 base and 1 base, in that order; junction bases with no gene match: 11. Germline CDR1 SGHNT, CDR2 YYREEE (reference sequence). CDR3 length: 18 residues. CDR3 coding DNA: TGTGCCAGCAGCTTGAAAAGGATCGGGGGGGCCGGCACAGATACGCAGTATTTT. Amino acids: CASSLKRIGGAGTDTQYF. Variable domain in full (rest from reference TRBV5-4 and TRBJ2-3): ETGVTQSPTHLIKTRGQQVTLRCSSQSGHNTVSWYQQALGQGPQFIFQYYREEENGRGNFPPRFSGLQFPNYSSELNVNALELDDSALYLCASSLKRIGGAGTDTQYFGPGTRLTVL.

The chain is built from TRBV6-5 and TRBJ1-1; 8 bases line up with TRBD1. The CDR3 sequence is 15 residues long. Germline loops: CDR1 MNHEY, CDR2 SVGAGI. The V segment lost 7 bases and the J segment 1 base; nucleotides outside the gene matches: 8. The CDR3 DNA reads TGTGCCAGCACCCTTCGGACAGGGTGGAACACTGAAGCTTTCTTT. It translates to CASTLRTGWNTEAFF.

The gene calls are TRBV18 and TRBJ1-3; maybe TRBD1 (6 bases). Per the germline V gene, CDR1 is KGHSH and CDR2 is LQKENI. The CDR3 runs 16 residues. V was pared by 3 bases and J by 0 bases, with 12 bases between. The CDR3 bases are TGTGCCAGCTCACCTCAGGGGCCCAGCTCTGGAAACACCATATATTTT. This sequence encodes CASSPQGPSSGNTIYF. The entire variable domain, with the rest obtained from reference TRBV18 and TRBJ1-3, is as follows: NAGVMQNPRHLVRRRGQEARLRCSPMKGHSHVYWYRQLPEEGLKFMVYLQKENIIDESGMPKERFSAEFPKEGPSILRIQQVVRGDSAAYFCASSPQGPSSGNTIYFGEGSWLTVV.

CDR3 sequence reads: CASSQELAQPQHF. The CDR3 DNA reads as TGTGCCAGCAGCCAAGAATTAGCTCAGCCCCAGCATTTT. The rearrangement links TRBV3-1 (or the pseudogene TRBV3-2) to TRBJ1-5, with unresolved D. CDR3 size: 13 residues. Between the trimmed V and J ends, which lost 0 bases and 6 bases, there was a span of 6 bases. Germline values: CDR1 LGHDT, CDR2 YNNKEL (reference sequence).

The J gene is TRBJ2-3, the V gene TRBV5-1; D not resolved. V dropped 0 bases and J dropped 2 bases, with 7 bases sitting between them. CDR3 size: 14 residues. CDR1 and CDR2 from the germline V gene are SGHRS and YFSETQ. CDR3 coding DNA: TGCGCCAGCAGCTTGGAGCAGGTCACAGATACGCAGTATTTT. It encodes CASSLEQVTDTQYF.

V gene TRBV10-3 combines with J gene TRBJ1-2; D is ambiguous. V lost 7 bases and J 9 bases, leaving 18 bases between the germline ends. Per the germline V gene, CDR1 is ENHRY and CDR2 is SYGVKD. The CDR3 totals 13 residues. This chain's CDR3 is CAITYGVETSYTF. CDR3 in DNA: TGTGCCATCACATACGGGGTGGAAACGAGCTACACCTTC.

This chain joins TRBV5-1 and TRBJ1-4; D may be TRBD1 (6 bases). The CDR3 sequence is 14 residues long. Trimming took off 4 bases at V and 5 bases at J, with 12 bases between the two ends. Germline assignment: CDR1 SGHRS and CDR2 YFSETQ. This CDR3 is CASSPGRGNEKLFF. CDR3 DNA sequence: TGCGCCAGCAGCCCGGGCAGGGGAAATGAAAAACTGTTTTTT.

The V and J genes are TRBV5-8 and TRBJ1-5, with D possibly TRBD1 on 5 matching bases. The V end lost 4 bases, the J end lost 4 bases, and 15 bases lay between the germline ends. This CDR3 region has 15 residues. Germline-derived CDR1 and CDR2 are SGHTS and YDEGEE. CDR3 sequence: CASSRGVGVNQPQHF. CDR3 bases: TGTGCCAGCAGCCGGGGGGTGGGGGTAAATCAGCCCCAGCATTTT.

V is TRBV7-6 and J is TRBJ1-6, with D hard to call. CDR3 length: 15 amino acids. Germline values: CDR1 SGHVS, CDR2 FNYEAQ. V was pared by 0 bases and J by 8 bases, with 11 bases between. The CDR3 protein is CASSLAAGDHSPLHF. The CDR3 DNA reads TGTGCCAGCAGCTTAGCAGCTGGTGATCATTCACCCCTCCACTTT. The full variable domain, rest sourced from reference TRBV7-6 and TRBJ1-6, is GAGVSQSPRYKVTKRGQDVALRCDPISGHVSLYWYRQALGQGPEFLTYFNYEAQQDKSGLPNDRFSAERPEGSISTLTIQRTEQRDSAMYRCASSLAAGDHSPLHFGNGTRLTVT.

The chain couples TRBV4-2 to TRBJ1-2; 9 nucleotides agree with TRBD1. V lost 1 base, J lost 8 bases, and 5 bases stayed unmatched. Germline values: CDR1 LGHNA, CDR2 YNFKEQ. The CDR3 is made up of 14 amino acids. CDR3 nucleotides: TGTGCCAGCAGCCAAGGGGGACAGGGAGGAGGCTACACCTTC. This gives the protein CASSQGGQGGGYTF.

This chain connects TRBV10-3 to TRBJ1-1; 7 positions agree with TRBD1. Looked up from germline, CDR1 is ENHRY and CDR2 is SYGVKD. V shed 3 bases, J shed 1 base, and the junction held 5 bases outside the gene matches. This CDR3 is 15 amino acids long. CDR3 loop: CAISDAGGRNTEAFF. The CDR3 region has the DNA TGTGCCATCAGTGATGCAGGGGGTAGGAACACTGAAGCTTTCTTT.

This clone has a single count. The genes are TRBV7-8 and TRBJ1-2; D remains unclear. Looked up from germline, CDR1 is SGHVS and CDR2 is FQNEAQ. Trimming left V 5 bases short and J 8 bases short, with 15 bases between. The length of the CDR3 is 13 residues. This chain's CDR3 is CASSPTTTGGYTF. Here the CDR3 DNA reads TGTGCCAGCAGCCCAACCACGACCGGGGGCTACACCTTC.

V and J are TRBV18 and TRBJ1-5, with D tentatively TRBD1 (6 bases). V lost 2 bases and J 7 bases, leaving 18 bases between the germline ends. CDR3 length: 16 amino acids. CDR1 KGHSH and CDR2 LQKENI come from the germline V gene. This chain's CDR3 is CASSPAQGRGRQPQHF. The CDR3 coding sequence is TGTGCCAGCTCACCAGCCCAGGGGAGAGGAAGGCAGCCCCAGCATTTT.

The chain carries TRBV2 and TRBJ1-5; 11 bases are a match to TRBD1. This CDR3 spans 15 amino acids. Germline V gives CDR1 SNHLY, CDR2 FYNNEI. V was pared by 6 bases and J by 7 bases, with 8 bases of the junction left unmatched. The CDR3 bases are TGTGCCAGCAGGATGGACAGGGGGCGGCAACAGCCCCAGCATTTT. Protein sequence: CASRMDRGRQQPQHF.